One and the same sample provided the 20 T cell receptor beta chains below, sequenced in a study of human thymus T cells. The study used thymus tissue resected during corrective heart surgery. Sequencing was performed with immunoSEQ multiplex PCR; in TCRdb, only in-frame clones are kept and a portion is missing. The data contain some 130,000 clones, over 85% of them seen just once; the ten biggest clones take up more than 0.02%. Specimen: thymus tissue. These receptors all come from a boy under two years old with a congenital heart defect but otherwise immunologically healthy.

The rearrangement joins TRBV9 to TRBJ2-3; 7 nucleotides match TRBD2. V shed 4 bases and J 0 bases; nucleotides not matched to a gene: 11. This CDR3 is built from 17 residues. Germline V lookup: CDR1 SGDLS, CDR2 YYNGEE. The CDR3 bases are TGTGCCAGCAGCTCCAGCGGGGCAGAAACTAGCACAGATACGCAGTATTTT. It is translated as CASSSSGAETSTDTQYF.

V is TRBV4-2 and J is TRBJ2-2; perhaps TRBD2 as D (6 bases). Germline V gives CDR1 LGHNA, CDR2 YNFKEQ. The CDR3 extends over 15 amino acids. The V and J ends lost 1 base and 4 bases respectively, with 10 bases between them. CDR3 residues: CASSQVVGGTGELFF. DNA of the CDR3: TGTGCCAGCAGCCAAGTAGTGGGGGGCACCGGGGAGCTGTTTTTT.

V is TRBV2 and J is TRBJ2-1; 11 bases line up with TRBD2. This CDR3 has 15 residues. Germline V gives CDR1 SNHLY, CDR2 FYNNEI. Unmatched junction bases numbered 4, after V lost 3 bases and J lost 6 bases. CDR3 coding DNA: TGTGCCAGCAGTGAGTACGGGACTAGCGGCAATGAGCAGTTCTTC. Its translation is CASSEYGTSGNEQFF.

CDR3 region: CASSRDRGDGYGYTF. The CDR3 DNA reads as TGTGCCAGCAGCCGGGACAGGGGAGATGGCTATGGCTACACCTTC. The genes are TRBV6-1 and TRBJ1-2; 10 bases align to TRBD1. This CDR3 has 15 amino acids. Germline V CDR1 and CDR2: MNHNS, SASEGT. Losses at the gene ends were 6 bases for V and 4 bases for J; bases not matched to a gene: 8.

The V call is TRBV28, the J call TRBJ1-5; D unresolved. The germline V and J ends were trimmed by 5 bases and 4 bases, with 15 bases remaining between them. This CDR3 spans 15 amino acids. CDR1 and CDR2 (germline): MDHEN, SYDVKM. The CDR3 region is CASSAVRSGNQPQHF. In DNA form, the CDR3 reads TGTGCCAGCAGTGCCGTACGCTCGGGGAATCAGCCCCAGCATTTT.

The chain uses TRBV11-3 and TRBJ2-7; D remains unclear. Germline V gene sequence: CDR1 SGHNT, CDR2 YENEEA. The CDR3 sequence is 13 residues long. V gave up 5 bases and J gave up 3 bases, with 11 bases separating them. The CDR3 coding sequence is TGTGCCAGCAGCGCAGGTACTGACTACGAGCAGTACTTC. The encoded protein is CASSAGTDYEQYF.

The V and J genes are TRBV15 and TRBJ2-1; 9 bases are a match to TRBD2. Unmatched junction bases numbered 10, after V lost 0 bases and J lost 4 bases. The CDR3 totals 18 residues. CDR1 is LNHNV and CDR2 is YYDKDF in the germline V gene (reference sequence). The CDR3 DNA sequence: TGTGCCACCAGCAGAGAGCGAAGCGGGGGGCACTTTTACAATGAGCAGTTCTTC. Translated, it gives CATSRERSGGHFYNEQFF.

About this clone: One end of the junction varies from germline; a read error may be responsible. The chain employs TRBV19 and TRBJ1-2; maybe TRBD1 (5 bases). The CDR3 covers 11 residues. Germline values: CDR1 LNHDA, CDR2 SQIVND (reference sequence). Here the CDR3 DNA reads TGTGCCGGTAGGACACGATATGGCTACACCTTC. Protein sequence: CAGRTRYGYTF.

This chain's CDR3 is CASGPRAYQETQYF. Written as DNA, the CDR3 is TGCGCCAGCGGACCAAGGGCGTACCAAGAGACCCAGTACTTC. J is TRBJ2-5 and V is TRBV4-1, with no clear D. The CDR3 sequence is 14 residues long. Germline CDR1 MGHRA, CDR2 YSYEKL. Trimming took 8 bases from V and 0 from J, leaving 13 bases between them.

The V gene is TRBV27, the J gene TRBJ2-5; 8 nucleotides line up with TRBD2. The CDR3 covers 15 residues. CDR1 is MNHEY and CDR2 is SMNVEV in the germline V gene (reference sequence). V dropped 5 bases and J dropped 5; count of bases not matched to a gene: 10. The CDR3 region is CASSRSSGFRETQYF. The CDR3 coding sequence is TGTGCCAGCAGTCGTTCTAGCGGGTTCCGGGAGACCCAGTACTTC.

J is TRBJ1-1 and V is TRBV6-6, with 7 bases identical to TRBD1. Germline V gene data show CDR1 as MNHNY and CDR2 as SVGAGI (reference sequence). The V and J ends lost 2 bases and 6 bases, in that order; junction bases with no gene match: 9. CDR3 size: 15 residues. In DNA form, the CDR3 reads TGTGCCAGCAGTTACCTCGGGACAGAGGGATCTGAAGCTTTCTTT. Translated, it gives CASSYLGTEGSEAFF.

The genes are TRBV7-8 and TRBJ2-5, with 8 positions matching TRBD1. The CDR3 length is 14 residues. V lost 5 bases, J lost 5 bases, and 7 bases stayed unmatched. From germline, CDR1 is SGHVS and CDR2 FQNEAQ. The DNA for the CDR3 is TGTGCCAGCAGCCTCCGGACAGGGAGGGAGACCCAGTACTTC. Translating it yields CASSLRTGRETQYF.

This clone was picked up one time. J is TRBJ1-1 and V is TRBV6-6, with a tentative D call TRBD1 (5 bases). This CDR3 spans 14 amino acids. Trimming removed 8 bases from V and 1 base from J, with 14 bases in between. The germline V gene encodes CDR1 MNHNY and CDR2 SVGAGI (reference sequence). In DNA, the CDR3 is TGTGCCAGCCGTATAGGGGCCGGGAACACTGAAGCTTTCTTT. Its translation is CASRIGAGNTEAFF.

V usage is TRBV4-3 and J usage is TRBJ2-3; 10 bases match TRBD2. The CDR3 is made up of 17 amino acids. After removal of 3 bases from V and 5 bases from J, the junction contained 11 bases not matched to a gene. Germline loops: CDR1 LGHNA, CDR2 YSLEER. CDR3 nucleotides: TGCGCCAGCAGCCAGCGACTAGCGGGTGGGTGGGAAGATACGCAGTATTTT. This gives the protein CASSQRLAGGWEDTQYF.

For the CDR3, the DNA is TGTGCCAGCAGCTTATCCGGGAGTACGCAGTATTTT. Its translation: CASSLSGSTQYF. The rearrangement links TRBV7-2 to TRBJ2-3; D possibly corresponds to TRBD2 (6 bases). Germline V gene data show CDR1 as SGHTA and CDR2 as FQGNSA. Deletions cut 2 bases from V and 8 bases from J, with 8 bases between. This CDR3 is built from 12 residues.

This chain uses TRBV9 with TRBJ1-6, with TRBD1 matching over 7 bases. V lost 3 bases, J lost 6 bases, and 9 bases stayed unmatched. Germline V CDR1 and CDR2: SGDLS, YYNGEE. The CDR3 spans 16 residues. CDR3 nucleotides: TGTGCCAGCAGCGAAAGAGGAGGGGGCGGTAATTCACCCCTCCACTTT. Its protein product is CASSERGGGGNSPLHF.

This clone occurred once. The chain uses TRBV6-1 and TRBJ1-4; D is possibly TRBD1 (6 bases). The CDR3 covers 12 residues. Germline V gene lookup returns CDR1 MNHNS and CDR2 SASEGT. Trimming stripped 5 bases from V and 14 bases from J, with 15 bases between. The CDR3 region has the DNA TGTGCCAGCAGTACCGCGGGGGGCGAGCTGTTTTTT. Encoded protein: CASSTAGGELFF.

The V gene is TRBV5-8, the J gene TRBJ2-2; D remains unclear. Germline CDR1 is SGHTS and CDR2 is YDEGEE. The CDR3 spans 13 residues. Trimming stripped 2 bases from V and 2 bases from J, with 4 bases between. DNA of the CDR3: TGTGCCAGCAGCTTCCCTAACACCGGGGAGCTGTTTTTT. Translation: CASSFPNTGELFF. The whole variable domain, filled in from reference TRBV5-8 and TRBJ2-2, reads EAGVTQSPTHLIKTRGQQATLRCSPISGHTSVYWYQQALGLGLQFLLWYDEGEERNRGNFPPRFSGRQFPNYSSELNVNALELEDSALYLCASSFPNTGELFFGEGSRLTVL.

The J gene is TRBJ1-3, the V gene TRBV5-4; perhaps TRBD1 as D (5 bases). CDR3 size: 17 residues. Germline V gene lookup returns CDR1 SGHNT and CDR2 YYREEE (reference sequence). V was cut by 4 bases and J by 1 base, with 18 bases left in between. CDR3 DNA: TGTGCCAGCAGCCGACGGGACTCTGGTCGATCTGGAAACACCATATATTTT. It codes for CASSRRDSGRSGNTIYF.

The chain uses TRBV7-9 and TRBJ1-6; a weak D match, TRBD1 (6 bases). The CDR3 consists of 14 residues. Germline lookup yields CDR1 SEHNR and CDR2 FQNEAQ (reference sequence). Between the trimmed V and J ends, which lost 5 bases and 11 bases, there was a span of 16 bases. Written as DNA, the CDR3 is TGTGCCAGCAGCGCTACAAGGGGGGGGACACCCCTCCACTTT. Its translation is CASSATRGGTPLHF.